The rows below give T cell receptor beta chains drawn from one sample of a study of OX40 agonist ivuxolimab in advanced cancers. The method was immunoSEQ multiplex PCR; TCRdb's version includes in-frame clones alone and lacks a portion of them. Found here are approximately 60,000 clones, 80% to 95% of them singletons; the top ten hold 0.62%. This specimen consisted of CD4+ or CD8+ T cells sorted from blood, obtained in a trial of the OX40 agonist ivuxolimab. The receptors stem from an adult with an advanced solid tumor such as melanoma, head and neck, liver or kidney cancer. Both conserved end residues are part of each CDR3. The D gene is left open where the match is weak. Clone size, where shown, is once, few, many, or a class for clones that have expanded.

j_call v_call d_call clone_size cdr3_aa cdr3_nt
TRBJ1-1 TRBV11-3 NA few CASSSSRQALNTEAFF TGTGCCAGCAGCTCTTCGAGACAGGCTTTGAACACTGAAGCTTTCTTT
TRBJ2-5 TRBV11-2 TRBD2 NA CASSLGGSGNQETQYF TGTGCCAGCAGCTTAGGTGGTAGCGGGAATCAAGAGACCCAGTACTTC
TRBJ1-2 TRBV5-4 TRBD1 NA CASSSRTGGVYGYTF TGTGCCAGCAGCTCCCGGACAGGGGGCGTCTATGGCTACACCTTC
TRBJ1-5 TRBV30 NA NA CAWSIRGDQPQHF TGTGCCTGGAGTATCAGGGGTGATCAGCCCCAGCATTTT
TRBJ1-2 TRBV29-1 NA NA CSVDGDGYTF TGCAGCGTTGACGGTGATGGCTACACCTTC
TRBJ2-1 TRBV4-2 TRBD2 NA CASSQVGLAGGREQFF TGTGCCAGCAGCCAAGTGGGACTAGCGGGGGGGCGAGAGCAGTTCTTC
TRBJ2-7 TRBV5-4 NA few CASSWDGYEQYF TGTGCCAGCAGCTGGGACGGCTACGAGCAGTACTTC
TRBJ1-2 TRBV19 NA NA CASSLGIAGYTF TGTGCCAGTAGCCTTGGAATCGCTGGCTACACCTTC
TRBJ2-5 TRBV5-1 NA NA CASSLASIVGPQYF TGCGCCAGCAGCTTGGCTAGTATTGTTGGGCCCCAGTACTTC
TRBJ2-2 TRBV4-2 NA NA CASSPDEGPNSELFF TGTGCCAGCAGCCCCGATGAGGGGCCGAACAGCGAGCTGTTTTTT
TRBJ2-2 TRBV9 NA once CASSVGVDRSGELFF TGTGCCAGCAGCGTAGGAGTAGACCGCTCAGGGGAGCTGTTTTTT
TRBJ2-7 TRBV6-1 NA NA CASSESGVGPTYEQYF TGTGCCAGCAGTGAAAGTGGTGTTGGACCTACCTACGAGCAGTACTTC
TRBJ1-2 TRBV7-3 NA NA CASSLMGGYGYTF TGTGCCAGCAGCTTAATGGGGGGCTATGGCTACACCTTC
TRBJ2-3 TRBV11-2 NA NA CASSLGVADTQYF TGTGCCAGCAGCTTAGGCGTGGCAGATACGCAGTATTTT
TRBJ1-3 TRBV15 NA NA CATSIQGNTIYF TGTGCCACCAGCATACAGGGAAACACCATATATTTT
TRBJ2-3 TRBV2 TRBD2 NA CASRILAGVPDTQYF TGTGCCAGCAGGATACTAGCGGGAGTGCCAGATACGCAGTATTTT
TRBJ1-1 TRBV6-1 NA NA CASTNRAVGNTEAFF TGTGCCAGCACCAACAGGGCTGTCGGAAACACTGAAGCTTTCTTT
TRBJ1-1 TRBV7-9 NA NA CASSFRGSTEAFF TGTGCCAGCAGCTTCCGAGGGTCCACTGAAGCTTTCTTT
TRBJ2-1 TRBV10-2 NA NA CASSPAGEQFF TGCGCCAGCAGTCCAGCGGGCGAGCAGTTCTTC
TRBJ1-1 TRBV2 NA once CASKSIGTLPEAFF TGTGCCAGCAAATCAATTGGCACTTTGCCTGAAGCTTTCTTT
TRBJ2-1 TRBV7-3 TRBD1 once CASSLGWQGVYNEQFF TGTGCCAGCAGCTTAGGTTGGCAGGGGGTCTACAATGAGCAGTTCTTC
TRBJ2-1 TRBV5-1 NA NA CASSHSGDFDNEQFF TGCGCCAGCAGCCATTCCGGGGATTTTGACAATGAGCAGTTCTTC
TRBJ1-5 TRBV6-6 TRBD1 NA CASSRTGTDNQPQHF TGTGCCAGCAGTCGAACCGGGACAGACAATCAGCCCCAGCATTTT
TRBJ1-3 TRBV11-2 NA NA CASSLERHALSGNTIYF TGTGCCAGCAGCTTAGAGAGACACGCTCTCTCTGGAAACACCATATATTTT
TRBJ2-1 TRBV19 TRBD2 NA CASSTELANNEQFF TGTGCCAGTAGTACCGAACTAGCGAACAATGAGCAGTTCTTC
TRBJ2-5 TRBV9 NA NA CASSVDVGETQYF TGTGCCAGCAGCGTAGACGTGGGAGAGACCCAGTACTTC
TRBJ2-7 TRBV7-2 NA NA CASSLVVEQYF TGTGCCAGCAGCTTAGTAGTTGAGCAGTACTTC
TRBJ2-3 TRBV5-5 NA NA CASSLAAATLDTQYF TGTGCCAGCAGCTTGGCCGCCGCCACCCTGGATACGCAGTATTTT
TRBJ2-1 TRBV11-1 NA NA CASSLRLTDEQFF TGTGCCAGCAGCTTACGATTGACCGATGAGCAGTTCTTC
TRBJ1-2 TRBV27 TRBD1 NA CASSLLQGVGGYTF TGTGCCAGCAGTCTATTACAGGGGGTGGGTGGCTACACCTTC
TRBJ1-3 TRBV4-1 NA NA CASSPSPRGTGNTIYF TGCGCCAGCAGCCCCTCGCCCCGGGGTACTGGAAACACCATATATTTT
TRBJ2-5 TRBV29-1 NA NA CSGRDRRAAETQYF TGCAGCGGCCGCGATCGGCGCGCGGCGGAGACCCAGTACTTC
TRBJ2-7 TRBV5-4 NA NA CASSLDRVSYEQYF TGTGCCAGCAGCTTAGACCGAGTTTCCTACGAGCAGTACTTC
TRBJ2-7 TRBV11-2 NA NA CASRLFGGVGSEQYF TGTGCCAGCAGGCTTTTCGGGGGAGTCGGATCCGAGCAGTACTTC
TRBJ1-1 TRBV7-2 NA NA CASSWRSRGDTEAFF TGTGCCAGCAGCTGGCGCTCCCGGGGGGACACTGAAGCTTTCTTT
TRBJ2-2 TRBV6-5 TRBD2 NA CASSSHGGRAPGELFF TGTGCCAGCAGTTCCCATGGCGGGAGGGCCCCCGGGGAGCTGTTTTTT
TRBJ1-2 TRBV6-5 NA NA CASSYRARDYGYTF TGTGCCAGCAGTTATCGGGCTAGGGACTATGGCTACACCTTC
TRBJ1-5 TRBV7-2 TRBD1 NA CASSLAGQRHQPQHF TGTGCCAGCAGCTTAGCGGGACAGAGGCATCAGCCCCAGCATTTT
TRBJ1-2 TRBV7-2 NA NA CASSTGNNYGYTF TGTGCCAGCAGTACAGGGAACAACTATGGCTACACCTTC
TRBJ1-4 TRBV5-1 NA NA CASTTGINEKLFF TGCGCCAGTACGACAGGAATTAATGAAAAACTGTTTTTT
TRBJ1-2 TRBV18 NA NA CASSLSQPGVQGYTF TGTGCCAGCTCACTAAGCCAACCAGGGGTCCAAGGCTACACCTTC
TRBJ2-1 TRBV10-3 TRBD2 NA CAISPGTSGYNEQFF TGTGCCATCTCCCCCGGGACTAGCGGGTACAATGAGCAGTTCTTC
TRBJ1-1 TRBV5-6 NA NA CASSPGWNTEAFF TGTGCCAGCAGCCCAGGGTGGAACACTGAAGCTTTCTTT
TRBJ2-5 TRBV20-1 TRBD1 once CSANRGETQYF TGCAGTGCTAACAGGGGAGAGACCCAGTACTTC
TRBJ2-3 TRBV7-2 TRBD2 NA CASKILSGRLTDTQYF TGTGCCAGCAAGATTTTAAGCGGGAGGCTCACAGATACGCAGTATTTT
TRBJ2-7 TRBV19 NA few CASSMSGTKFYEQYF TGTGCCAGTAGTATGAGCGGGACAAAGTTCTACGAGCAGTACTTC
TRBJ1-4 TRBV19 NA NA CASSMSSGNEKLFF TGTGCCAGTAGTATGTCCAGCGGGAATGAAAAACTGTTTTTT
TRBJ2-5 TRBV2 NA NA CASSDDRQETQYF TGTGCCAGCAGTGACGACAGACAAGAGACCCAGTACTTC
TRBJ2-1 TRBV25-1 TRBD1 NA CASSERGTAPQYGNEQFF TGTGCCAGCAGTGAAAGAGGGACAGCGCCGCAGTATGGCAATGAGCAGTTCTTC
TRBJ2-2 TRBV10-3 NA few CAISEGAPGELFF TGTGCCATCAGTGAGGGAGCTCCCGGGGAGCTGTTTTTT